These T cell receptor beta chains were read from a single sample in a study of T cell repertoires in cytomegalovirus infection. These receptors are not linked to any known antigen. TCRdb re-analysed the reads in MiXCR, keeping a single row per CDR3 protein. The sample has about 900,000 distinct CDR3 sequences, approximately 30% seen once. Sequencing was performed on cultured CD8+ T cells from PBMCs, taken from culture after CMV antigen stimulation. Receptors were obtained from a human donor in good health (CMV status not recorded). Some clones in this sample may be carry-over from other donors' samples. Both conserved end residues are part of each CDR3. D genes are given only for firm matches. Clone size appears in some rows only: once, few, many, or a class for an expanded clone.

TRBD2 TRBJ2-3 TRBV6-1 few TGTGCCAGCACCCTATTAGGACTAGCGGGGCGCACAGATACGCAGTATTTT CASTLLGLAGRTDTQYF
TRBD1 TRBJ1-5 TRBV19 NA TGTGCCAGTAGTATATCCAGGGGGAGCAATCAGCCCCAGCATTTT CASSISRGSNQPQHF
NA TRBJ2-3 TRBV5-1 NA TGCGCCAGCAGCTTTTTATGGAGGAGCACAGATACGCAGTATTTT CASSFLWRSTDTQYF
NA TRBJ1-3 TRBV6-5 NA TGTGCCAGCAGTTACTCTAGCTCCTCAGGGAACACCATATATTTT CASSYSSSSGNTIYF
NA TRBJ2-7 TRBV7-2 NA TGTGCCAGCAGCCCCGACCTCGGCGGGGCCTACGAGCAGTACTTC CASSPDLGGAYEQYF
NA TRBJ1-1 TRBV6-1 few TGTGCCACCGCCCGAGGGGGTCAGGGAGCTTTCTTT CATARGGQGAFF
NA TRBJ2-1 TRBV5-6 NA TGTGCCAGCAGCGGGGGCGCACGGGGGGAGCAGTTCTTC CASSGGARGEQFF
TRBD2 TRBJ2-1 TRBV10-3 few TGTGCCATCAGGGGAGCGGGAACCTACAATGAGCAGTTCTTC CAIRGAGTYNEQFF
NA TRBJ2-1 TRBV28 few TGTGCCAGCAGTTCAGCGGGACAAATATCTTCCTACAATGAGCAGTTCTTC CASSSAGQISSYNEQFF
NA TRBJ1-2 TRBV29-1 NA TGCAGCGTTGACGATCGACAGGAACCCTCGGTCTATGGCTACACCTTC CSVDDRQEPSVYGYTF